Presented here are 32 T cell receptor beta chains from one specimen sequenced in a study of blood T cells in healthy people across ages. The use of a sample-barcoded 5' primer and a J-beta primer mix characterized a second PCR of about 6 to 11 cycles. MiXCR, run by TCRdb on the 5' RACE reads, gives a single entry per CDR3 protein. The sample carries about 1,800,000 distinct CDR3 sequences, 28% recorded once. The sample was blood. Receptors originate from a woman aged 25-40 years in good health.

This clonotype occurred a few times. A much larger clone differs from this one at a single base, so this may be a read error. The gene calls are TRBV20-1 and TRBJ2-4, with unresolved D. The CDR3 length is 14 residues. Trimming took 5 bases from V and 0 from J, leaving 11 bases between them. Germline V gene data show CDR1 as DFQATT and CDR2 as SNEGSKA (reference sequence). The CDR3 bases are TGCAGTGCTGAACAGAGACTAGCCAAAAACATTCAGTACTTC. It translates to CSAEQRLAKNIQYF.

The sample holds a few counts of this clonotype. The J gene is TRBJ2-7, the V gene TRBV7-9, with TRBD1 matching over 9 bases. The V gene's germline CDR1 is SEHNR and CDR2 FQNEAQ (reference sequence). The CDR3 is 15 amino acids. Germline trimming cut 5 bases from V and 2 bases from J; bases unmatched to any gene: 7. CDR3 sequence (DNA): TGTGCCAGCAGCGAGCGACAGGGGGATCCCTACGAGCAGTACTTC. Translated, it gives CASSERQGDPYEQYF.

This clonotype was detected only a few times. The chain employs TRBV2 and TRBJ1-5; D is perhaps TRBD1 (5 bases). CDR1 and CDR2 from the germline V gene are SNHLY and FYNNEI. Trimming took 5 bases from V and 5 from J, leaving 19 bases between them. This CDR3 region has 16 residues. The CDR3 DNA sequence: TGTGCCAGCAGTATCGGGGAATCAAGGGGTGATCAGCCCCAGCATTTT. Residues: CASSIGESRGDQPQHF.

This clonotype was found many times. The rearrangement uses TRBV7-6 and TRBJ2-5; D is uncertain. In germline, CDR1 is SGHVS, CDR2 FNYEAQ. The length of the CDR3 is 12 residues. Trimming took off 8 bases at V and 0 bases at J, with 7 bases between the two ends. CDR3 sequence (DNA): TGTGCCAGCGGAGAGTACCAAGAGACCCAGTACTTC. This codes for CASGEYQETQYF.

This clonotype occurred a few times. This chain links TRBV19 with TRBJ2-3, with 8 positions matching TRBD1. Losses at the gene ends were 5 bases for V and 5 bases for J; bases not matched to a gene: 6. The CDR3 contains 14 residues. Germline-derived CDR1 and CDR2 are LNHDA and SQIVND (reference sequence). This CDR3 is CASSDDRGKDTQYF. CDR3 bases: TGTGCCAGTAGTGACGACAGGGGAAAAGATACGCAGTATTTT.

This clonotype was detected ten times or more. V gene TRBV7-6 combines with J gene TRBJ2-7; 11 bases agree with TRBD2. CDR3 length: 14 residues. V was clipped by 5 bases and J by 5 bases; unmatched bases: 5. The germline V gene encodes CDR1 SGHVS and CDR2 FNYEAQ. CDR3 nucleotide sequence: TGTGCCAGCAGCGGCATAGCGGGAGGGAACGAGCAGTACTTC. It encodes CASSGIAGGNEQYF.

V and J are TRBV6-1 and TRBJ2-7, with unresolved D. V shed 2 bases and J shed 2 bases, with 19 bases lying between them. In germline, CDR1 is MNHNS, CDR2 SASEGT. CDR3 length: 17 amino acids. CDR3 DNA: TGTGCCAGCAGTGAAAACAAAGACCGGGCCCGTGCCTACGAGCAGTACTTC. Translation: CASSENKDRARAYEQYF.

The V call is TRBV20-1, the J call TRBJ1-2; weak D call: TRBD1 (5 bases). This CDR3 comprises 18 residues. Germline V gene sequence: CDR1 DFQATT, CDR2 SNEGSKA (reference sequence). V lost 0 bases and J 0 bases, leaving 20 bases between the germline ends. As DNA, the CDR3 is TGCAGTGCTAGAGATCGGGGGTTTCGGCCCCTCACTAACTATGGCTACACCTTC. Translation: CSARDRGFRPLTNYGYTF.

This chain joins TRBV12-3 or TRBV12-4 and TRBJ2-1; 11 bases line up with TRBD2. Trimming at V came to 5 bases and at J to 9 bases, leaving 6 bases not matched to a gene. The CDR3 is 14 amino acids. The CDR3 coding sequence is TGTGCCAGCAGTACTAGCGGGAGTCTTAGTGAGCAGTTCTTC. This sequence encodes CASSTSGSLSEQFF.

The chain combines TRBV7-9 with TRBJ2-1; the D gene is possibly TRBD1 (5 bases). V gave up 1 base and J gave up 9 bases, with 13 bases separating them. The CDR3 runs 14 residues. Germline V gene sequence: CDR1 SEHNR, CDR2 FQNEAQ (reference sequence). The DNA of the CDR3 is TGTGCCAGCAGCTTAGAGGTCAGGGTAGGTGAGCAGTTCTTC. Its translation is CASSLEVRVGEQFF.

In this sample, this clonotype turned up a few times. This rearrangement joins TRBV4-2 to TRBJ2-3; 11 nucleotides match TRBD2. The CDR3 is 16 amino acids. Germline CDR1 reads LGHNA; CDR2 reads YNFKEQ. J was trimmed by 5 bases and V by 2 bases; bases with no gene match: 6. The CDR3 region is CASSQPGTSGGDTQYF. The CDR3 nucleotides read TGTGCCAGCAGCCAACCCGGGACTAGCGGAGGAGATACGCAGTATTTT.

This clonotype was seen more than once but under ten times. A much larger clonotype is one base distant, so this may be a read error. The rearrangement joins TRBV29-1 to TRBJ2-5; 14 bases map to TRBD2. CDR3 length: 14 amino acids. Germline assignment: CDR1 SQVTM and CDR2 ANQGSEA. In DNA form, the CDR3 reads TGCGGCGTTGGACCAGGGACTAGCGGGGGACCTCAGTACTTC. Translation: CGVGPGTSGGPQYF.

This clonotype showed up just a few times. This chain uses TRBV4-1 with TRBJ1-2, with unresolved D. The CDR3 sequence is 15 residues long. V lost 0 bases and J 1 base, leaving 9 bases between the germline ends. Germline-derived CDR1 and CDR2 are MGHRA and YSYEKL. CDR3 amino acids: CASSQDRNHNYGYTF. In nucleotides, the CDR3 is TGCGCCAGCAGCCAAGATCGAAACCATAACTATGGCTACACCTTC.

V gene TRBV6-1 combines with J gene TRBJ1-3, with unresolved D. The CDR3 covers 14 residues. V gave up 3 bases and J gave up 2 bases, with 8 bases separating them. Germline V gives CDR1 MNHNS, CDR2 SASEGT. The CDR3: CASSEAGPGNTIYF. CDR3 sequence (DNA): TGTGCCAGCAGTGAGGCGGGTCCTGGAAACACCATATATTTT.

The chain carries TRBV2 and TRBJ2-4; 7 bases match TRBD2. The CDR3 is made up of 17 amino acids. Germline V gene lookup returns CDR1 SNHLY and CDR2 FYNNEI. V dropped 7 bases and J dropped 0; count of bases not matched to a gene: 12. This CDR3 reads CASILRGEGEAKNIQYF. Written as DNA, the CDR3 is TGTGCCAGCATCTTACGTGGGGAGGGCGAAGCCAAAAACATTCAGTACTTC.

This clonotype showed up many times. The genes are TRBV10-3 and TRBJ2-1, with 14 bases that match TRBD2. Germline CDR1 and CDR2: ENHRY and SYGVKD. This CDR3 comprises 15 residues. V lost 6 bases and J lost 8; bases outside the gene matches: 6. The CDR3 here is CAIRGLAGAGDEQFF. The CDR3 coding sequence is TGTGCCATCAGGGGACTAGCGGGAGCCGGGGATGAGCAGTTCTTC.

In its sample, this clonotype was seen a few times. The chain links TRBV4-1 to TRBJ1-1, with a possible D match to TRBD1 (5 bases). CDR3 length: 15 residues. V shed 1 base and J shed 5 bases, with 14 bases lying between them. The germline gives CDR1 MGHRA, CDR2 YSYEKL. The CDR3 nucleotides read TGCGCCAGCAGCCAAGCAGGGTCGGCCTCGACTGAAGCTTTCTTT. Its protein is CASSQAGSASTEAFF.

This clonotype was seen only a few times. The genes are TRBV27 and TRBJ2-3; possible D gene TRBD1, 6 bases. The V end was cut by 4 bases, the J end by 6 bases, with 14 bases between. The V gene's germline CDR1 is MNHEY and CDR2 SMNVEV (reference sequence). The CDR3 sequence is 14 residues long. In DNA form, the CDR3 reads TGTGCCAGCAGTTCTGACCTGGGGGCCGATACGCAGTATTTT. Its protein product is CASSSDLGADTQYF.

This clonotype was observed a single time. At one end the junction does not follow the germline gene, possibly because of a read error. The V and J genes are TRBV7-2 and TRBJ2-7; 7 bases are shared with TRBD2. CDR1 is SGHTA, CDR2 FQGNSA, per germline. The CDR3 is 13 amino acids. CDR3 DNA: TGTGCCAACAGCCCAGGACTAGCCTACGAGCAGTACTTC. The encoded protein is CANSPGLAYEQYF.

This clonotype was detected only a few times. The V gene is TRBV14, the J gene TRBJ2-1, with D perhaps matching TRBD1 (5 bases). Trimming stripped 1 base from V and 15 bases from J, with 16 bases between. Germline loops: CDR1 SGHDN, CDR2 FVKESK. The CDR3 is 13 residues long. DNA for the CDR3: TGTGCCAGCAGCCAAGCTCCTGTAGGGGCAGGGTTCTTC. This codes for CASSQAPVGAGFF.

On this clonotype itself: A clone one base away is much larger, so this may be a read error. The chain employs TRBV6-5 and TRBJ1-6; D gene ambiguous. CDR3 size: 13 residues. Germline lookup yields CDR1 MNHEY and CDR2 SVGAGI. Trimming removed 7 bases from V and 10 bases from J, with 14 bases in between. CDR3 protein: CASNFERRSPLHF. In nucleotides, the CDR3 is TGTGCCAGCAATTTCGAACGGCGGTCACCCCTCCACTTT.

This clonotype came up a few times. J is TRBJ2-7 and V is TRBV30, with D possibly TRBD1 on 6 matching bases. Germline V lookup: CDR1 GTSNPN, CDR2 SVGIG (reference sequence). The V end was cut by 4 bases, the J end by 4 bases, with 14 bases between. The CDR3 runs 13 residues. The CDR3 nucleotides read TGTGCCTGGAACCGGGACACACCTTACGAGCAGTACTTC. This translates into CAWNRDTPYEQYF.

This clonotype was detected only a few times. The rearrangement uses TRBV20-1 and TRBJ1-2; 7 bases match TRBD1. After removal of 2 bases from V and 3 bases from J, the junction contained 3 bases not matched to a gene. Looked up from germline, CDR1 is DFQATT and CDR2 is SNEGSKA (reference sequence). The CDR3 is 13 amino acids. CDR3 sequence reads: CSARHTGDYGYTF. DNA of the CDR3: TGCAGTGCTAGACATACAGGGGACTATGGCTACACCTTC.

The chain is built from TRBV20-1 and TRBJ2-7, with D perhaps being TRBD1 or TRBD2 (5 bases each). V was shortened by 6 bases and J by 0 bases, with 18 bases between the two germline ends. Germline loops: CDR1 DFQATT, CDR2 SNEGSKA (reference sequence). The CDR3 is made up of 15 amino acids. This chain's CDR3 is CSADGTHRSSYEQYF. Written as DNA, the CDR3 is TGCAGTGCCGACGGGACCCACAGGAGCTCCTACGAGCAGTACTTC.

Details on this clonotype: The junction departs from germline at one end; a sequencing error may be responsible. The rearrangement joins TRBV11-2 to TRBJ2-5; D not certain. Germline V gene lookup returns CDR1 SGHAT and CDR2 FQNNGV. CDR3 length equals 14 residues. As DNA, the CDR3 is TGTGCCAGCAACTTAGATCTAAACCAGAAGGCCCAGTACTTC. Amino acids: CASNLDLNQKAQYF.

Only a few counts were recorded for this clonotype. One end of the junction does not line up with germline, which may come from a read error. V usage is TRBV2 and J usage is TRBJ2-3; D might be TRBD2 (5 bases). This CDR3 region has 15 residues. Per germline, CDR1 SNHLY and CDR2 FYNNEI. CDR3 DNA: TGTGCCGGCAGAATCGGACTGCTACCCACAGATACGCAGTATTTT. Encoded protein: CAGRIGLLPTDTQYF.

Only a few counts were recorded for this clonotype. The V and J genes are TRBV7-2 and TRBJ2-7; no clear D. Germline CDR1 SGHTA, CDR2 FQGNSA. Trimming took off 5 bases at V and 6 bases at J, with 11 bases between the two ends. The CDR3 has 12 residues. Here the CDR3 reads CASSVQTSEQYF. The CDR3, as DNA: TGTGCCAGCAGCGTGCAGACGTCCGAGCAGTACTTC. The whole variable domain, remainder taken from reference TRBV7-2 and TRBJ2-7, is GAGVSQSPSNKVTEKGKDVELRCDPISGHTALYWYRQSLGQGLEFLIYFQGNSAPDKSGLPSDRFSAERTGGSVSTLTIQRTQQEDSAVYLCASSVQTSEQYFGPGTRLTVT.

The chain combines TRBV29-1 with TRBJ2-3; weak D call: TRBD2 (6 bases). This CDR3 contains 13 residues. V lost 6 bases and J lost 3, with 13 bases in between. Per germline, CDR1 SQVTM and CDR2 ANQGSEA. In DNA, the CDR3 is TGCAGCGTCGCCGTAGGAGGGACAGATACGCAGTATTTT. It specifies CSVAVGGTDTQYF.

This clonotype was seen ten or more times. The genes are TRBV6-2 or TRBV6-3 and TRBJ1-2; no definite D call. V lost 8 bases, J lost 2 bases, and 9 bases lay in between. Germline V gene sequence: CDR1 MNHEY, CDR2 SVGEGT. This CDR3 comprises 12 residues. The CDR3 DNA reads TGTGCCAGCCAAGGCAGAAACTATGGCTACACCTTC. This codes for CASQGRNYGYTF.

This clonotype occurred a few times. V gene TRBV7-6 combines with J gene TRBJ2-7; possible D gene TRBD1, 5 bases. CDR1 is SGHVS and CDR2 is FNYEAQ in the germline V gene. V was trimmed by 0 bases and J by 3 bases, leaving 12 bases between them. CDR3 length equals 15 residues. The CDR3 protein is CASSLASGLRYEQYF. The CDR3 DNA sequence: TGTGCCAGCAGCTTAGCGTCAGGGCTTCGCTACGAGCAGTACTTC.

The table lists this clonotype with many counts. The chain uses TRBV29-1 and TRBJ2-3; possibly TRBD2 for D (6 bases). The V and J ends lost 0 bases and 3 bases respectively, with 7 bases between them. The CDR3 runs 13 residues. The germline CDR1 and CDR2 sequences are SQVTM and ANQGSEA. This CDR3 reads CSVEDGGTDTQYF. In DNA form, the CDR3 reads TGCAGCGTTGAAGACGGGGGTACAGATACGCAGTATTTT.

V usage is TRBV29-1 and J usage is TRBJ2-1, with 12 bases matching TRBD2. After removal of 6 bases from V and 6 bases from J, the junction contained 12 bases not matched to a gene. CDR3 size: 16 residues. From germline, CDR1 is SQVTM and CDR2 ANQGSEA. The CDR3 loop reads CSVNKPGLAGSNEQFF. The DNA for the CDR3 is TGCAGCGTAAATAAACCGGGACTAGCGGGTTCCAATGAGCAGTTCTTC.